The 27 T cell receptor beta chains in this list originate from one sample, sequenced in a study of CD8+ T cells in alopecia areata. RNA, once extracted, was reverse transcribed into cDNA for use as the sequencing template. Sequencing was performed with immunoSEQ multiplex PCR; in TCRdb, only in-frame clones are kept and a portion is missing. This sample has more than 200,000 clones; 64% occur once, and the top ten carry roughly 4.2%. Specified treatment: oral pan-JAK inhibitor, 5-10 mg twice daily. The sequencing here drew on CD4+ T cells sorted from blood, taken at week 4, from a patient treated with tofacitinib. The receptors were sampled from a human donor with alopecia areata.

The CDR3 loop reads CASTPRTYNEQFF. The CDR3, as DNA: TGTGCCAGCACCCCCCGGACCTACAATGAGCAGTTCTTC. The genes are TRBV6-6 and TRBJ2-1; D is unresolved. CDR3 length equals 13 residues. Per the germline V gene, CDR1 is MNHNY and CDR2 is SVGAGI (reference sequence). V dropped 7 bases and J dropped 2 bases, with 9 bases sitting between them.

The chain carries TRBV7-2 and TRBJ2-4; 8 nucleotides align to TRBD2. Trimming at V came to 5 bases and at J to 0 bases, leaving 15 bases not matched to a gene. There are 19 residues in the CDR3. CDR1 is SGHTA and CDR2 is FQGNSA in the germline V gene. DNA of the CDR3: TGTGCCAGCAGCCCGATTGAGGCGGGGGGCATGAGAGCCAAAAACATTCAGTACTTC. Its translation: CASSPIEAGGMRAKNIQYF.

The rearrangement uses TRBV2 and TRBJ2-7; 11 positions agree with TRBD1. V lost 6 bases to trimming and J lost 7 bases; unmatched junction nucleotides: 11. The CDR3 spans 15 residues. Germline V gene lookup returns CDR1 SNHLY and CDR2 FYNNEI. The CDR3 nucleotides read TGTGCCAGCAGCAACCCAGGACAGGGGGCGGGGGAGCAGTACTTC. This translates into CASSNPGQGAGEQYF.

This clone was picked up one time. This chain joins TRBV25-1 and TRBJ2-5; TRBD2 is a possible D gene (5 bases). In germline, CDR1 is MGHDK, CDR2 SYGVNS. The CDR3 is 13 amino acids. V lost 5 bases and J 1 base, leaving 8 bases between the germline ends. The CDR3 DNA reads TGTGCCAGCAGTTGGGGAGTCCAAGAGACCCAGTACTTC. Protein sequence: CASSWGVQETQYF.

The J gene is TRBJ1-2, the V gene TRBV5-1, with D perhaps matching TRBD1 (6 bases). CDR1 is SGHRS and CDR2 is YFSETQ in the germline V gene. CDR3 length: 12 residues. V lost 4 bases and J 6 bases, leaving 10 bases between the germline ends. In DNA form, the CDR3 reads TGCGCCAGCAGCCAGAACAGGGATGGCTACACCTTC. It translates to CASSQNRDGYTF.

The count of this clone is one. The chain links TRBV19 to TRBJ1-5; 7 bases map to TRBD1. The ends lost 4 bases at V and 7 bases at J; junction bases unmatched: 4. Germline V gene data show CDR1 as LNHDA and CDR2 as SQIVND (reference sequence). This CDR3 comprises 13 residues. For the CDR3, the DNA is TGTGCCAGTAGTAAGGGACAGAGGCAGCCCCAGCATTTT. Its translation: CASSKGQRQPQHF.

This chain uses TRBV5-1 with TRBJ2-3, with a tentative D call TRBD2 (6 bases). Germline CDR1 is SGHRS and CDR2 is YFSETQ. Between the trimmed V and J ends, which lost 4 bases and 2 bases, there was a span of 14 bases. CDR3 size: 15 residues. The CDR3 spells CASSPGLPSTDTQYF. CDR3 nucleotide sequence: TGCGCCAGCAGCCCGGGACTTCCCTCCACAGATACGCAGTATTTT.

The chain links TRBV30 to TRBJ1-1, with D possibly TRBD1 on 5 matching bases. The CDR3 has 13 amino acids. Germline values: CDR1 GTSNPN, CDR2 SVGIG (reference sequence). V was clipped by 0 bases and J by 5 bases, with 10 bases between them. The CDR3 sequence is CAWSVAGGTEAFF. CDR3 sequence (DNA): TGTGCCTGGAGTGTAGCGGGGGGGACTGAAGCTTTCTTT.

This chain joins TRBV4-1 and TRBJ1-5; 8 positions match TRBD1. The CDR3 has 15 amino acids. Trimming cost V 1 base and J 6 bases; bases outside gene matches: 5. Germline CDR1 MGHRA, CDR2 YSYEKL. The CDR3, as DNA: TGCGCCAGCAGCCAAGTGCAGGGGGCTATTCAGCCCCAGCATTTT. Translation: CASSQVQGAIQPQHF.

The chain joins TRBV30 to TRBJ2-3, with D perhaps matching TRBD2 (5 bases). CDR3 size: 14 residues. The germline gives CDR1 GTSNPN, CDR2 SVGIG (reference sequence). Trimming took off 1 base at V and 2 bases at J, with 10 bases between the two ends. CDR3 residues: CAWSGGLATDTQYF. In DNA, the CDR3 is TGTGCCTGGAGTGGAGGGCTAGCCACAGATACGCAGTATTTT.

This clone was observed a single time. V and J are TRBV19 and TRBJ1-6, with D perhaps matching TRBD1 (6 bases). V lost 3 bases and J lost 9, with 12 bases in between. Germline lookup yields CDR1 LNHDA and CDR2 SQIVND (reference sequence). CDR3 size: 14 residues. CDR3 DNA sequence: TGTGCCAGTAGTATCAGGGACAAAGGTTCACCCCTCCACTTT. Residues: CASSIRDKGSPLHF. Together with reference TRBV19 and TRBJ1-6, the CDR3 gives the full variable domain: DGGITQSPKYLFRKEGQNVTLSCEQNLNHDAMYWYRQDPGQGLRLIYYSQIVNDFQKGDIAEGYSVSREKKESFPLTVTSAQKNPTAFYLCASSIRDKGSPLHFGNGTRLTVT.

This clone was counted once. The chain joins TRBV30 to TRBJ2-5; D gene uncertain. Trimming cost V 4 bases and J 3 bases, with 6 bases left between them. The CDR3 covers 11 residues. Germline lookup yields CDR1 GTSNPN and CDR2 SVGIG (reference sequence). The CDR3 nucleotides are TGTGCCTGGACTAGGGAAGAGACCCAGTACTTC. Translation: CAWTREETQYF.

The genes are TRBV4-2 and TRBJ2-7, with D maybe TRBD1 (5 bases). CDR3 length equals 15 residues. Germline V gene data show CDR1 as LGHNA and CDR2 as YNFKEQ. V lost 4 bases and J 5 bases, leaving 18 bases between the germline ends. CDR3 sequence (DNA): TGTGCCAGCAGCCGGGGAAATACAGGTCAGAACGAGCAGTACTTC. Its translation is CASSRGNTGQNEQYF.

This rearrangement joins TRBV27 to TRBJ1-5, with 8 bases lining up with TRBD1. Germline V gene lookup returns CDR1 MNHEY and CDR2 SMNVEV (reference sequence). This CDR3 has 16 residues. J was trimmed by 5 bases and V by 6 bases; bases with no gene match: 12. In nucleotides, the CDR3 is TGTGCCAGCAGACTTGGACAGGGCGCAAACGATCAGCCCCAGCATTTT. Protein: CASRLGQGANDQPQHF.

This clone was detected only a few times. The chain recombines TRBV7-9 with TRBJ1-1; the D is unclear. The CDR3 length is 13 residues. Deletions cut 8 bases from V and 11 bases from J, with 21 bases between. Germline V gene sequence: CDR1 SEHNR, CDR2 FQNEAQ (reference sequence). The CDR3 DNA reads TGTGCCAGCCTACCCCTCGGACCTGGAGAGGCTTTCTTT. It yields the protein CASLPLGPGEAFF.

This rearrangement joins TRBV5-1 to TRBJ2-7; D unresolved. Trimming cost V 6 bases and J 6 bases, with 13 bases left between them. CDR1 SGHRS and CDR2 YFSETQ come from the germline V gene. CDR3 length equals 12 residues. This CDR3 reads CASNFEGGEQYF. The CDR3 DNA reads TGCGCCAGCAATTTTGAAGGCGGCGAGCAGTACTTC.

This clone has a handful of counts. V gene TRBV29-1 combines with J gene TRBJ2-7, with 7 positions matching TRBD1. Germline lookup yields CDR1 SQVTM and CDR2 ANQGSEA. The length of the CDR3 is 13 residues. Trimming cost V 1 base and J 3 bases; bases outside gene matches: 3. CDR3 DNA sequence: TGCAGCGTTGAAGTAACAGGGGACTACGAGCAGTACTTC. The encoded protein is CSVEVTGDYEQYF.

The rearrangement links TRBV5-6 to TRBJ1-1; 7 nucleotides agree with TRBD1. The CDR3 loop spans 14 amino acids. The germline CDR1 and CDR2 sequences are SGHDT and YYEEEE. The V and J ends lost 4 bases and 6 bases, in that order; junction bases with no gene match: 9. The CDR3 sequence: CASSERGRVAEAFF. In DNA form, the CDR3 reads TGTGCCAGCAGCGAGAGGGGGCGCGTCGCTGAAGCTTTCTTT.

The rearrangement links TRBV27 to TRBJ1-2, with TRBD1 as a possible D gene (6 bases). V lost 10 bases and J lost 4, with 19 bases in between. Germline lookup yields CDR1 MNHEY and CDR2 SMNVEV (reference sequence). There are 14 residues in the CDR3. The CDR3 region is CATRSDSTFYGYTF. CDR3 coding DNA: TGTGCCACCCGATCGGACAGTACCTTCTATGGCTACACCTTC.

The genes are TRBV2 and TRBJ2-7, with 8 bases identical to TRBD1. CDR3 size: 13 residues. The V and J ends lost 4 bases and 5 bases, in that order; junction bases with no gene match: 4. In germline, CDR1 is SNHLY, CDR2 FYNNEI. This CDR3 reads CASSVGQGNEQYF. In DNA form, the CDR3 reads TGTGCCAGCAGTGTAGGACAGGGTAACGAGCAGTACTTC.

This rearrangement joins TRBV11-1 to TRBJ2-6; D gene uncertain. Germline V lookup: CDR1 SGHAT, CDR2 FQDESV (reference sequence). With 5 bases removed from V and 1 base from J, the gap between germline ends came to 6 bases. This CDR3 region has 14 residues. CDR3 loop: CASSLESGANVLTF. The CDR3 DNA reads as TGTGCCAGCAGCCTCGAATCTGGGGCCAACGTCCTGACTTTC. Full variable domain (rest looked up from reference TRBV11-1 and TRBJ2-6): EAEVAQSPRYKITEKSQAVAFWCDPISGHATLYWYRQILGQGPELLVQFQDESVVDDSQLPKDRFSAERLKGVDSTLKIQPAELGDSAMYLCASSLESGANVLTFGAGSRLTVL.

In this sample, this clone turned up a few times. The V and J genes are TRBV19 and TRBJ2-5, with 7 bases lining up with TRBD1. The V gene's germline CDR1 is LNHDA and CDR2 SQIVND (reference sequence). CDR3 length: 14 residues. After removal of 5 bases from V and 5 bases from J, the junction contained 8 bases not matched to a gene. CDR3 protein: CASSATGALETQYF. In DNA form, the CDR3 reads TGTGCCAGTAGTGCAACAGGGGCCCTTGAGACCCAGTACTTC.

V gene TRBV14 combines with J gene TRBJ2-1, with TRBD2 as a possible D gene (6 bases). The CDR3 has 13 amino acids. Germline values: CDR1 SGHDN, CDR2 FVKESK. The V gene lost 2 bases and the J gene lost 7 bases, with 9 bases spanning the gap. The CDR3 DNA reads TGTGCCAGCAGCCAAAGTGGGGGGAATGAGCAGTTCTTC. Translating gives CASSQSGGNEQFF.

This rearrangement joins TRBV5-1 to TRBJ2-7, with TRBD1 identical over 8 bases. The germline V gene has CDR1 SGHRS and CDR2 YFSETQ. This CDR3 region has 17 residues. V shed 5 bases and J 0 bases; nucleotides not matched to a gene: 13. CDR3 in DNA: TGCGCCAGCAGTTACATGATTGGGACAGGCTTCTCCTACGAGCAGTACTTC. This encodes CASSYMIGTGFSYEQYF. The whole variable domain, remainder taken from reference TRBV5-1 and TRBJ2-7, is KAGVTQTPRYLIKTRGQQVTLSCSPISGHRSVSWYQQTPGQGLQFLFEYFSETQRNKGNFPGRFSGRQFSNSRSEMNVSTLELGDSALYLCASSYMIGTGFSYEQYFGPGTRLTVT.

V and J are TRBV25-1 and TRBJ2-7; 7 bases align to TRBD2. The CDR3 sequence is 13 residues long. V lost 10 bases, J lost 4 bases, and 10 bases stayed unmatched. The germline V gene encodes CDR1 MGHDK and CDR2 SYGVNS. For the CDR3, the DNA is TGTGCCACCACGAATGGGGGGGGATACGAGCAGTACTTC. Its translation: CATTNGGGYEQYF.

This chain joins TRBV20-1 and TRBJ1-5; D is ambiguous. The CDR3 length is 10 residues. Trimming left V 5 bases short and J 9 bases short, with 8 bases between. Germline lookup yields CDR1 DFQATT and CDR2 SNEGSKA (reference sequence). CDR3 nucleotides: TGCAGTGCTCCTTCCAGGCCCCAGCATTTT. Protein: CSAPSRPQHF.

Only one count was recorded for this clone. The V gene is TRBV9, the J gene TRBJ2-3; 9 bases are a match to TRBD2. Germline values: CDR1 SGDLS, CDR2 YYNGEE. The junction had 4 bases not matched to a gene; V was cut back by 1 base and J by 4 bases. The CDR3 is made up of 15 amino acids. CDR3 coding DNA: TGTGCCAGCAGCGTAAGAGTAGCGGGGGCAGATACGCAGTATTTT. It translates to CASSVRVAGADTQYF.